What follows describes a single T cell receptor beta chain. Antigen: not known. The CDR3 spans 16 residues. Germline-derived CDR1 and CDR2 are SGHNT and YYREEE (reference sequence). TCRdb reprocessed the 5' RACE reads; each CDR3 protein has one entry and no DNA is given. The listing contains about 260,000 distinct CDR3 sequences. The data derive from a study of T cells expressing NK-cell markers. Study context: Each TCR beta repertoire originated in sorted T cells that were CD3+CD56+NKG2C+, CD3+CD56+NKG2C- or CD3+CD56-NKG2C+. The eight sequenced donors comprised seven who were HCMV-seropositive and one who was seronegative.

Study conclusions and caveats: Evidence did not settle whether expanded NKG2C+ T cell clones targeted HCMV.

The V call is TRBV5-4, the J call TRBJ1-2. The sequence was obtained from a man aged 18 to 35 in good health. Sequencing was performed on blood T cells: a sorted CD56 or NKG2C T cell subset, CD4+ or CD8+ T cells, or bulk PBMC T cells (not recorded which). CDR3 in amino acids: CASSSGRAEKAYGYTF.